This section outlines one TCR beta chain sequence together with its context. Antigen unknown. At the time of sampling, donors were nominally healthy, though unrecorded immune exposures were likely. The CDR3 runs to 16 residues. Per the germline V gene, CDR1 is LGHNA and CDR2 is YNFKEQ. V dropped 0 bases and J dropped 4; count of bases not matched to a gene: 8. This sample was included in a study of cytomegalovirus exposure and HLA in healthy donors. Study-level findings and limits: A likely sequencing artifact accounted for one observed cluster of highly shared sequence variants.

PCR was performed using 60 Vbeta and 13 Jbeta primers. Per the original data handling: There were tens of millions of unique TCR beta chains by a later count, and about 11 million of them were shared. Libraries were prepared by immunoSEQ multiplex PCR; TCRdb keeps only in-frame clonotypes and omits some of them. The D gene and trimming were derived from the DNA, and the V and J assignments and clone size from that table. The sample has 60,000 to 70,000 clones. The sample comprised PBMCs. This receptor was taken from a man aged 30 to 45 in good health and CMV-seropositive. V is TRBV4-2 and J is TRBJ1-2; TRBD1 matches at 7 bases. The CDR3 bases are TGTGCCAGCAGCCAAGATTCGGGGACAGCGGGCTATGGCTACACCTTC. It specifies CASSQDSGTAGYGYTF.